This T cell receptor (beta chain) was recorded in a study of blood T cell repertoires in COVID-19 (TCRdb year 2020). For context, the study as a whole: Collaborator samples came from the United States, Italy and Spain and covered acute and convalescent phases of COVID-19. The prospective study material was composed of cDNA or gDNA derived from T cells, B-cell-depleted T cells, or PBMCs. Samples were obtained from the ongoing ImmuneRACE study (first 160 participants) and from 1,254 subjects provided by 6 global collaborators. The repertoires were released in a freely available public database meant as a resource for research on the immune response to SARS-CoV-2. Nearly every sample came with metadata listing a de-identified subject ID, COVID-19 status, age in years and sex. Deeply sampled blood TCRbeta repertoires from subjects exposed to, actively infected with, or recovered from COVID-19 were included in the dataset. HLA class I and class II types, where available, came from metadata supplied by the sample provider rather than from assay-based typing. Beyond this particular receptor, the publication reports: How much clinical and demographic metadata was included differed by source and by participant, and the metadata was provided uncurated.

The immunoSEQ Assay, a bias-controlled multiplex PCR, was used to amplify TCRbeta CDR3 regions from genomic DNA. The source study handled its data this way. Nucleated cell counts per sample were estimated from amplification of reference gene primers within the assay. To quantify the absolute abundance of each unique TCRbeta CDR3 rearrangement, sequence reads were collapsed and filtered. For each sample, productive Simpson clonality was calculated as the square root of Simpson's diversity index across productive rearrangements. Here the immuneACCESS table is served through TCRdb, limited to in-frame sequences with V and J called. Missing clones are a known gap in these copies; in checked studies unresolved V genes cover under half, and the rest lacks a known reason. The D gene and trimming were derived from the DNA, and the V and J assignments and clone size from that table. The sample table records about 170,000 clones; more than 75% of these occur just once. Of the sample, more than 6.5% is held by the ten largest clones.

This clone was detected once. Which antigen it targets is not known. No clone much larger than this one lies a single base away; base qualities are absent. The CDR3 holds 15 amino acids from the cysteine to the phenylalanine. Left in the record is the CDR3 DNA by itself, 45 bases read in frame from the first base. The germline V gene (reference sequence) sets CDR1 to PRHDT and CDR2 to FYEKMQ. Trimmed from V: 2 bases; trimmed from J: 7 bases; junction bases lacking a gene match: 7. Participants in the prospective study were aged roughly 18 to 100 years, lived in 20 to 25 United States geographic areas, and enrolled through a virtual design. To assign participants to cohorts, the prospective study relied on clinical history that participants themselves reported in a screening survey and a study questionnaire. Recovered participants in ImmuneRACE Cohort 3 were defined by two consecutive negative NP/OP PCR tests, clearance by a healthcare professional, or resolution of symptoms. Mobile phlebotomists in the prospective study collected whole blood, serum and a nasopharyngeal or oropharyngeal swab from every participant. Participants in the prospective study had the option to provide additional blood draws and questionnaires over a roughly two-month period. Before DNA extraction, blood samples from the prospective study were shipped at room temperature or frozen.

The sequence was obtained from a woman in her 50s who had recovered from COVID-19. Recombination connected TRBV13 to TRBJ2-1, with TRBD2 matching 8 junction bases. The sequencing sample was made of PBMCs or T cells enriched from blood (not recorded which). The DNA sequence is TGTGCCAGCAGCTTAACTGCGCCTAGCGGGAATGAGCAGTTCTTC. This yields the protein CASSLTAPSGNEQFF.